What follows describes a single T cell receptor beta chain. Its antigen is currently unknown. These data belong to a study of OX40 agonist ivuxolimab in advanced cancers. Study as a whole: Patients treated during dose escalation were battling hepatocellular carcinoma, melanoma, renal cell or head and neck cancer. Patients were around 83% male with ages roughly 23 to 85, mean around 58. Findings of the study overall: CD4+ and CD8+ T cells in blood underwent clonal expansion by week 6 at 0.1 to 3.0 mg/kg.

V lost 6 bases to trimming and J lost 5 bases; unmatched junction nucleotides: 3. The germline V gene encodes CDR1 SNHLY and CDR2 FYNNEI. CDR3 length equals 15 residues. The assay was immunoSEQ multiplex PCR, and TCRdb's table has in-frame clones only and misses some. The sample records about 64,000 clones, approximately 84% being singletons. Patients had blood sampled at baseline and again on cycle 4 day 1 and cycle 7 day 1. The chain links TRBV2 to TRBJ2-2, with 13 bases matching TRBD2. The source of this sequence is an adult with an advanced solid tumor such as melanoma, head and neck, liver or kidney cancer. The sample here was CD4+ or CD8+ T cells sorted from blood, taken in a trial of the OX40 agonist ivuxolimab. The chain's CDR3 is CASRRLAGGTGELFF. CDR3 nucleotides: TGTGCCAGCAGGAGACTAGCGGGAGGAACCGGGGAGCTGTTTTTT.